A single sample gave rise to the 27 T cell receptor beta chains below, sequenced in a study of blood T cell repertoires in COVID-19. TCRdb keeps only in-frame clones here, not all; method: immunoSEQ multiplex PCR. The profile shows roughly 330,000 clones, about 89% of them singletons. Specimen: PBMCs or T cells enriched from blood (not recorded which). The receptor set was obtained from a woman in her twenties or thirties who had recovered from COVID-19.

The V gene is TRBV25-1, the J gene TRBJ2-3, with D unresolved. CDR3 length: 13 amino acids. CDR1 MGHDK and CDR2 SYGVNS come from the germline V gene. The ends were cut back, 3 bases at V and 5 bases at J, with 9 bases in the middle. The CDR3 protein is CASSDSSRDTQYF. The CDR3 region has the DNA TGTGCCAGCAGTGATTCTTCTAGAGATACGCAGTATTTT.

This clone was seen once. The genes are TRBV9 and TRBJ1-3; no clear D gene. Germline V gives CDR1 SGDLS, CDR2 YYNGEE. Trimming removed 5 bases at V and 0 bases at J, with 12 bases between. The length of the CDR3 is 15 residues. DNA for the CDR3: TGTGCCAGCAGTGTCAGGCCCTACTCTGGAAACACCATATATTTT. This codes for CASSVRPYSGNTIYF.

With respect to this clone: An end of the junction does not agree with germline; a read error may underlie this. The CDR3 here is CASSWTNSDPRRDF. The DNA for the CDR3 is TGTGCCAGCAGCTGGACTAATTCAGACCCTCGTCGCGACTTC. The chain recombines TRBV5-7 with TRBJ2-4; perhaps TRBD2 as D (6 bases). TRBV5-7 carries the ORF label, with uncertain function. The CDR3 consists of 14 residues.

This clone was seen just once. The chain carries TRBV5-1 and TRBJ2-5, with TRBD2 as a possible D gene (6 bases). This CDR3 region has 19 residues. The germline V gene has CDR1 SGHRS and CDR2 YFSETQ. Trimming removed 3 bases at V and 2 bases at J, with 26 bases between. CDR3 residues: CASSSTSGLVYSAQETQYF. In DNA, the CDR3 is TGCGCCAGCAGCTCAACCTCGGGACTCGTGTATTCGGCGCAAGAGACCCAGTACTTC.

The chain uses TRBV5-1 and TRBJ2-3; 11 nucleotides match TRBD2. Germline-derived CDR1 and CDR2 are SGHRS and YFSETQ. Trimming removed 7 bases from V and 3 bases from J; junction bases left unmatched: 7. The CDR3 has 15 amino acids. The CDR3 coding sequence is TGCGCCAGCGCGTTTAGCGGGGGGGATACAGATACGCAGTATTTT. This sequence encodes CASAFSGGDTDTQYF.

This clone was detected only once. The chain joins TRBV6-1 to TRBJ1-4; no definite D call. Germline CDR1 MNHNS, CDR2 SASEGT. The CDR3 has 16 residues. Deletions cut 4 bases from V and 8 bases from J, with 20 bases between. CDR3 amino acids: CASSGGAVEGWEKLFF. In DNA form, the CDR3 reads TGTGCCAGCAGTGGAGGTGCCGTGGAGGGTTGGGAAAAACTGTTTTTT.

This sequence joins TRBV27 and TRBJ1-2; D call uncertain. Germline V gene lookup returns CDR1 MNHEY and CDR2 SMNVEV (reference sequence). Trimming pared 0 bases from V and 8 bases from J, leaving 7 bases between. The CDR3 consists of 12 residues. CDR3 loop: CASSLSGSGYTF. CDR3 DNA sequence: TGTGCCAGCAGTTTATCAGGGAGCGGCTACACCTTC.

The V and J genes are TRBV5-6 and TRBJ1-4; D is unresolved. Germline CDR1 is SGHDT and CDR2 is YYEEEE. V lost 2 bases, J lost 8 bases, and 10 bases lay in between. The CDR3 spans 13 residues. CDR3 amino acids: CASSFSTGEKLFF. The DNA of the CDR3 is TGTGCCAGCAGCTTTAGTACCGGGGAAAAACTGTTTTTT.

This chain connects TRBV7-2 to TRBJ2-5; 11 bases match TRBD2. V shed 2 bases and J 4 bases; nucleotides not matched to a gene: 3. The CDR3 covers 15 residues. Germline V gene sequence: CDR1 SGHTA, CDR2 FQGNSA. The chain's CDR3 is CASSLLAGGLETQYF. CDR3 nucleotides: TGTGCCAGCAGCTTATTAGCGGGGGGGCTAGAGACCCAGTACTTC.

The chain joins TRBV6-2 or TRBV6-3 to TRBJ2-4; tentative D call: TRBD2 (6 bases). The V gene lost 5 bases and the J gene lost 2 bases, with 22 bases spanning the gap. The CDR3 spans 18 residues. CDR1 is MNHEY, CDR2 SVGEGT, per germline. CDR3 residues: CASSTDSWRDGSKNIQYF. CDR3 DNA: TGTGCCAGCAGTACCGACTCGTGGAGGGATGGGTCCAAAAACATTCAGTACTTC.

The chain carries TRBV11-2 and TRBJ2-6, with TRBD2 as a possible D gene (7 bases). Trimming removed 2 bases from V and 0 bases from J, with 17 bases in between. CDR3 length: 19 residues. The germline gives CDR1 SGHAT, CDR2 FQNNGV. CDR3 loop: CASSLMPRGASSGANVLTF. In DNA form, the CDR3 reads TGTGCCAGCAGCTTAATGCCTCGGGGGGCGAGCTCTGGGGCCAACGTCCTGACTTTC.

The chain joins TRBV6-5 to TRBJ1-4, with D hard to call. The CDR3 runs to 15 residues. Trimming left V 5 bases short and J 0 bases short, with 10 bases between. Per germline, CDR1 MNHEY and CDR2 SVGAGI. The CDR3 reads CASSTHTATNEKLFF. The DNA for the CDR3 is TGTGCCAGCAGTACGCACACCGCAACTAATGAAAAACTGTTTTTT.

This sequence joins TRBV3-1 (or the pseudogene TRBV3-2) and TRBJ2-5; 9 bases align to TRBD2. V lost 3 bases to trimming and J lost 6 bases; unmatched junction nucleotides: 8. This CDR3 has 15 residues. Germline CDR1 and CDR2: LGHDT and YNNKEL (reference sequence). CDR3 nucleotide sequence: TGTGCCAGCAGCCATCAAGCGGGGGGCCATAAGACCCAGTACTTC. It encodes CASSHQAGGHKTQYF.

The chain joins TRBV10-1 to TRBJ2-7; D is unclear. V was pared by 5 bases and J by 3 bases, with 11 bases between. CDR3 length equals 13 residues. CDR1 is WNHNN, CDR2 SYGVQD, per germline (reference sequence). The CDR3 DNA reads TGCGCCAGCAGTAACAGCTTTAACTACGAGCAGTACTTC. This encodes CASSNSFNYEQYF.

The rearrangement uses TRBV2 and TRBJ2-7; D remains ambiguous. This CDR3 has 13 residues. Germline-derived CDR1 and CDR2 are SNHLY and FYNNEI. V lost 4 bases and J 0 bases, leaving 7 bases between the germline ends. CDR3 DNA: TGTGCCAGCAGTGCCGGGTACTCCTACGAGCAGTACTTC. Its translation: CASSAGYSYEQYF.

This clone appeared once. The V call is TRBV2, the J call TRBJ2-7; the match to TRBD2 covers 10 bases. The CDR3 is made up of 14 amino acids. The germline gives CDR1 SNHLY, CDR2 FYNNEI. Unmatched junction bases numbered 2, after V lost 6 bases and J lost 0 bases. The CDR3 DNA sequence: TGTGCCAGCAGACCTAGCGGGGGCTCCTACGAGCAGTACTTC. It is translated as CASRPSGGSYEQYF. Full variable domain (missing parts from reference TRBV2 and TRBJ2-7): EPEVTQTPSHQVTQMGQEVILRCVPISNHLYFYWYRQILGQKVEFLVSFYNNEISEKSEIFDDQFSVERPDGSNFTLKIRSTKLEDSAMYFCASRPSGGSYEQYFGPGTRLTVT.

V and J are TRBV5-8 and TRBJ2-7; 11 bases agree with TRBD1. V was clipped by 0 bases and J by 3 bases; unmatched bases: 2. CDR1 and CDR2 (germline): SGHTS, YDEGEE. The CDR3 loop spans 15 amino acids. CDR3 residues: CASSLAGTGGYEQYF. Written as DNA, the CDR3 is TGTGCCAGCAGCTTGGCTGGGACAGGGGGCTACGAGCAGTACTTC. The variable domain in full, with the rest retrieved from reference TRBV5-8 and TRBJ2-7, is EAGVTQSPTHLIKTRGQQATLRCSPISGHTSVYWYQQALGLGLQFLLWYDEGEERNRGNFPPRFSGRQFPNYSSELNVNALELEDSALYLCASSLAGTGGYEQYFGPGTRLTVT.

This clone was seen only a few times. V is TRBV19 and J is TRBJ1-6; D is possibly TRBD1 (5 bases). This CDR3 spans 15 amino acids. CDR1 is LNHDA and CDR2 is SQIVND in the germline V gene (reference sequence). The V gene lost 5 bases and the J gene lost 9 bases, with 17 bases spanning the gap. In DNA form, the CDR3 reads TGTGCCAGTAGTGCCCGGCGGGGGAGCGGTTCACCCCTCCACTTT. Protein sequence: CASSARRGSGSPLHF.

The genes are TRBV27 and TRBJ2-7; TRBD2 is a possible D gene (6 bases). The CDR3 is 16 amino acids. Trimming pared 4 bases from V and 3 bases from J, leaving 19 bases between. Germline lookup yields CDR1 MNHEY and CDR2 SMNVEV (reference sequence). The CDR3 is CASSSPPEGRGYEQYF. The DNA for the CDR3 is TGTGCCAGCAGTTCCCCCCCGGAGGGACGCGGCTACGAGCAGTACTTC.

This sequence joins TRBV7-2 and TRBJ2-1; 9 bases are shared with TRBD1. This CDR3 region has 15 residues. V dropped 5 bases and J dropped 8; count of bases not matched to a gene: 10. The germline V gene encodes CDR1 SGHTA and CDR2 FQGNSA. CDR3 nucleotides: TGTGCCAGCAGCCTAGGGGGACAGGGTCACGATGAGCAGTTCTTC. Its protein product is CASSLGGQGHDEQFF.

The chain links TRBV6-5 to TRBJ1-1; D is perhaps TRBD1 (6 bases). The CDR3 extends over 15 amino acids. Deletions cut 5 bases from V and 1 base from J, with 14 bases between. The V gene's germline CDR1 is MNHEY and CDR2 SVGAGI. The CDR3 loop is CASSPRQASNTEAFF. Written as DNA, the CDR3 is TGTGCCAGCAGTCCCCGACAGGCTTCGAACACTGAAGCTTTCTTT.

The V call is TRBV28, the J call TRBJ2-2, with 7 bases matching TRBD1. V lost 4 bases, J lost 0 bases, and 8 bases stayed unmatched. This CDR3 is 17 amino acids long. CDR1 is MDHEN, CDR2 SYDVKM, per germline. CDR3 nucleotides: TGTGCCAGCAGTTACTGGGACAGCCCCGCGAACACCGGGGAGCTGTTTTTT. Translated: CASSYWDSPANTGELFF.

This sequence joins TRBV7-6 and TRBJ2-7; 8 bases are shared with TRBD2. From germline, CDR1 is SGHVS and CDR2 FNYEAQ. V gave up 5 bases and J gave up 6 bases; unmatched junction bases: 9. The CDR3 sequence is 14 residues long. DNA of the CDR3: TGTGCCAGCAGCCGGACGGGGGGGCCTGGCGAGCAGTACTTC. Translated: CASSRTGGPGEQYF.

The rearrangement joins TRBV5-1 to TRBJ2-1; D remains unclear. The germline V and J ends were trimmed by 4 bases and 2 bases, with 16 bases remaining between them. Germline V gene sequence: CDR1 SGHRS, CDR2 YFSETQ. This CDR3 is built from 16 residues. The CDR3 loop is CASSPPKLGPYNEQFF. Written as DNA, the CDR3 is TGCGCCAGCAGCCCCCCGAAACTGGGCCCCTACAATGAGCAGTTCTTC.

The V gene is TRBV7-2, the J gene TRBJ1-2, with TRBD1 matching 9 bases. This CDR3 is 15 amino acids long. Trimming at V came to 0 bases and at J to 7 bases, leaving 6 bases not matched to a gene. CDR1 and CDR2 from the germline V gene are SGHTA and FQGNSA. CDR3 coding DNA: TGTGCCAGCAGCTTAGCGGGGTGGGACAGGGCTGGCTACACCTTC. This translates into CASSLAGWDRAGYTF.

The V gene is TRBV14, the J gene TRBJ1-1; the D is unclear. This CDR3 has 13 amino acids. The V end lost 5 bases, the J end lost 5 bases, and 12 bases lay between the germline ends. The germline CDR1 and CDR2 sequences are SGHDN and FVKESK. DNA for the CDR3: TGTGCCAGCAGCGAAAACGAGGGAACTGAAGCTTTCTTT. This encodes CASSENEGTEAFF.

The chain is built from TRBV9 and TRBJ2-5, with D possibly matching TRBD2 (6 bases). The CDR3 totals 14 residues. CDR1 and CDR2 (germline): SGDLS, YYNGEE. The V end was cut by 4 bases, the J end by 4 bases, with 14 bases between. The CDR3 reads CASSPGTSGETQYF. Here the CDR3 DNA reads TGTGCCAGCAGCCCCGGGACTTCGGGAGAGACCCAGTACTTC. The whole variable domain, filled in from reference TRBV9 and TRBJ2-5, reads DSGVTQTPKHLITATGQRVTLRCSPRSGDLSVYWYQQSLDQGLQFLIQYYNGEERAKGNILERFSAQQFPDLHSELNLSSLELGDSALYFCASSPGTSGETQYFGPGTRLLVL.